The rows below give T cell receptor beta chains drawn from one sample of a study of cytomegalovirus exposure and HLA in healthy donors. Assay: immunoSEQ multiplex PCR; the TCRdb copy retains only in-frame clones and omits some. The sample table sets out about 200,000 clones. The source material was PBMCs. Every receptor here comes from a girl aged 2-15 years in good health and CMV-seropositive. The CDR3 runs from the conserved cysteine through the conserved F or W.

V,CDR3
TRBV5-1,CASSPWTSESNEQFF
TRBV6-5,CASMTGGSGANVLTF
TRBV5-1,CASSLVLAGETDTQYF
TRBV7-9,CASSLAGAGDTQYF
TRBV25-1,CASSSRRAQENEQFF
TRBV10-3,CAISDPWTSAGEQFF
TRBV7-3,CASSAKDTKRTSGSSEQFF
TRBV14,CASSQRQGHTGELFF
TRBV5-5,CASSIGTSGSGEQYF
TRBV27,CASSPRTGEGNEQFF
TRBV29-1,CSVLRAGGRYEQYF
TRBV28,CASSLGLGLAVNNEQFF
TRBV7-2,CASSSHSGRLAGETDTQYF
TRBV10-3,CAIGAELRQPQHF
TRBV7-9,CASRGQGNTGELFF
TRBV6-6,CASSYTEGSFYGYTF
TRBV29-1,CSVWYGTYGYTF
TRBV5-1,CASSLGGWTVNTEAFF
TRBV15,CATSRRVFYEQYF
TRBV6-5,CASSYSSQGASYGYTF
TRBV19,CASREGNEQYF
TRBV28,CASSDRSGLQFNEQFF
TRBV5-6,CASSLGPTGGATDTQYF
TRBV29-1,CSVRQTRTGELFF
TRBV28,CASSPPRTGNYGYTF
TRBV28,CASSSGGPGSNSGNTIYF
TRBV5-4,CASSLGPGGELFF
TRBV10-3,CAINTIPGQGDNEQFF
TRBV6-6,CASSYAREFTDTQYF
TRBV18,CASSPIEQLSGNTIYF
TRBV19,CAGRPQGTNQPQHF
TRBV2,CASSPGGTQYF
TRBV7-2,CASSLDPSNNEQFF
TRBV7-2,CASSLEGGLNQPQHF
TRBV19,CASSRRPGLAGTSSYNEQFF
TRBV9,CASSQEGLAGGTGELFF
TRBV28,CASSLFPAGSDYGYTF
TRBV10-3,CAISRVGGSTDTQYF
TRBV10-3,CAISESGENTDTQYF
TRBV28,CASSTSGKGGHQPQHF
TRBV27,CASSLRDRAPHTF
TRBV18,CASSPLTSGSYHNEQFF